This record concerns one T cell receptor beta chain sequence. Some clones are missing from TCRdb's copy, which holds only in-frame ones; the method was immunoSEQ multiplex PCR. The sample lists nearly 110,000 clones, 88% seen once, with 1.5% to 2% in the top ten. The record originates from a study of cytomegalovirus exposure and HLA in healthy donors. Study-level information: The 120 validation repertoires, a later analysis reported, used the same platform as the roughly 660 repertoires from the first cohort.

V was clipped by 0 bases and J by 6 bases; unmatched bases: 8. The germline V gene has CDR1 MGHRA and CDR2 YSYEKL. CDR3 length: 16 amino acids. This chain links TRBV4-1 with TRBJ1-5; TRBD1 matches 7 bases. The receptor comes from a woman younger than 35 in good health and CMV-seropositive. Sequencing was carried out using PBMCs. The CDR3 sequence: CASSQDFGQEGQPQHF. CDR3 nucleotide sequence: TGCGCCAGCAGCCAAGACTTCGGACAGGAAGGTCAGCCCCAGCATTTT.